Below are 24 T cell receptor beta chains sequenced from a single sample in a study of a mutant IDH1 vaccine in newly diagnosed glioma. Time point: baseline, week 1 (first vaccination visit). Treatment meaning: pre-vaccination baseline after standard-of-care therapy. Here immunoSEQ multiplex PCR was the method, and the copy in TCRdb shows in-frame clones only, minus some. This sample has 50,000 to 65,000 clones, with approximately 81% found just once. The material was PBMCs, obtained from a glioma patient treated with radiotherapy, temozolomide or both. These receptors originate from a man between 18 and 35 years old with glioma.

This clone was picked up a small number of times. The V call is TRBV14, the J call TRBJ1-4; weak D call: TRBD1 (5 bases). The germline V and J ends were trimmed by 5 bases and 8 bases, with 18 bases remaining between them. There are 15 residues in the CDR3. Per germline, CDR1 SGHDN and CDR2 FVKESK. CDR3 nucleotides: TGTGCCAGCAGCAAAAGAGGGGACTGGCGGGAAAAACTGTTTTTT. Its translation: CASSKRGDWREKLFF.

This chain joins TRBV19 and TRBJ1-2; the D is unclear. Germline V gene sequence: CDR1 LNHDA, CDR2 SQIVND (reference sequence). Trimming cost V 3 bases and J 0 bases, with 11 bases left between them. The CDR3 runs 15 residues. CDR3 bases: TGTGCCAGTAGTATTGGGAGGGAGGCTAACTATGGCTACACCTTC. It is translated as CASSIGREANYGYTF.

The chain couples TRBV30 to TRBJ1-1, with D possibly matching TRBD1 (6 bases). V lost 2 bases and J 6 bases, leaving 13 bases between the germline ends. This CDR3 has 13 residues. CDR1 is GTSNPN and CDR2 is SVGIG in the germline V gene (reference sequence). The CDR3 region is CAWSRAGAAEAFF. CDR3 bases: TGTGCCTGGAGTAGGGCGGGGGCCGCTGAAGCTTTCTTT.

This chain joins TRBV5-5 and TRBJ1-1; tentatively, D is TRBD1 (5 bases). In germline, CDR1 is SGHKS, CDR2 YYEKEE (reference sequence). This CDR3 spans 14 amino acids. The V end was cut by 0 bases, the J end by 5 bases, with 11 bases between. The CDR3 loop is CASSLVAGKTEAFF. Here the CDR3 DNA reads TGTGCCAGCAGCTTGGTTGCAGGGAAGACTGAAGCTTTCTTT.

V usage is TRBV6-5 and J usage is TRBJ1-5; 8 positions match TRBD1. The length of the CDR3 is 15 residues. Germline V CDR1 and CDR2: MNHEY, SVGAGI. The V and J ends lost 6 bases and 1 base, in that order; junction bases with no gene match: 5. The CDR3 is CASRVYRGSNQPQHF. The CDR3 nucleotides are TGTGCCAGCAGGGTCTACAGGGGGAGCAATCAGCCCCAGCATTTT.

As DNA, the CDR3 is TGTGCCAGTAGTATCGGGACAGGGGGAGGCAATCAGCCCCAGCATTTT. This gives the protein CASSIGTGGGNQPQHF. The chain has TRBV19 and TRBJ1-5; TRBD1 aligns across 11 bases. Germline values: CDR1 LNHDA, CDR2 SQIVND (reference sequence). This CDR3 has 16 residues. V dropped 3 bases and J dropped 2; count of bases not matched to a gene: 3.

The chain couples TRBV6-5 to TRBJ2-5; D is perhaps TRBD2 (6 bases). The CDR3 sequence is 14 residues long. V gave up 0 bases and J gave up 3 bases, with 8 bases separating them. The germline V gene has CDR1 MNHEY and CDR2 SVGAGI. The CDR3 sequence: CASSYSPGEETQYF. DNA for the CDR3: TGTGCCAGCAGTTACTCGCCGGGAGAAGAGACCCAGTACTTC.

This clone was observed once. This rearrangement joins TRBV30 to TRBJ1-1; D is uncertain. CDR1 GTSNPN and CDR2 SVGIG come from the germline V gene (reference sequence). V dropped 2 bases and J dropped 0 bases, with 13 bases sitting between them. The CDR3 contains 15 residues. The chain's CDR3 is CAWSPKNRMNTEAFF. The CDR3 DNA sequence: TGTGCCTGGAGTCCAAAGAATCGCATGAACACTGAAGCTTTCTTT.

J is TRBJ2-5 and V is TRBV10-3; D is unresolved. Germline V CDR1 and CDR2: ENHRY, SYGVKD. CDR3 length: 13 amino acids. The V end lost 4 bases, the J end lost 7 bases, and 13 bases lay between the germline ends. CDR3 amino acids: CAISAVSPGTQYF. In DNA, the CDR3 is TGTGCCATCAGTGCCGTCAGCCCAGGGACCCAGTACTTC.

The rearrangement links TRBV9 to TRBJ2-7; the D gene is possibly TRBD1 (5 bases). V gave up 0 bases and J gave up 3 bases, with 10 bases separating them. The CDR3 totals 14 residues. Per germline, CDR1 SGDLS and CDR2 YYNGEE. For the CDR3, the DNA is TGTGCCAGCAGCGTAGGCAGGGCAGACTACGAGCAGTACTTC. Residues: CASSVGRADYEQYF.

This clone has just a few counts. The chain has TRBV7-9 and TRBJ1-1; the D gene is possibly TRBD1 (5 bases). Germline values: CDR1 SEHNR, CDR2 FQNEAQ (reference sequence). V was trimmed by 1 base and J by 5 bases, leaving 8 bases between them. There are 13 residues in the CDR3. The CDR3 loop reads CASSLGGSTEAFF. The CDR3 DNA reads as TGTGCCAGCAGCTTAGGGGGCAGTACTGAAGCTTTCTTT.

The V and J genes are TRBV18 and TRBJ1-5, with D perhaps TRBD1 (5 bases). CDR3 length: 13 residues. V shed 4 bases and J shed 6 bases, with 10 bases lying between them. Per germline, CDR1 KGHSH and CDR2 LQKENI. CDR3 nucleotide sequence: TGTGCCAGCTCACAGGGGACGAGTCAGCCCCAGCATTTT. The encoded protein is CASSQGTSQPQHF.

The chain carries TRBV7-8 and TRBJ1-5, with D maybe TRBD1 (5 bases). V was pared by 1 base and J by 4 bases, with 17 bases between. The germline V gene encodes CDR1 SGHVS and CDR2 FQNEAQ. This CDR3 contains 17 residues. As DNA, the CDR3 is TGTGCCAGCAGCTTAGGGGGGTCGAACAGACAAAATCAGCCCCAGCATTTT. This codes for CASSLGGSNRQNQPQHF.

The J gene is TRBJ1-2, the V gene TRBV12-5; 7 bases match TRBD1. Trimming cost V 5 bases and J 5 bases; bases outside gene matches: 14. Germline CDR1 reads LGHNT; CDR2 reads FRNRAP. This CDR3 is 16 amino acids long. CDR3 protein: CASGPTLGQVAYGYTF. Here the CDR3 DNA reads TGTGCTAGTGGTCCTACACTCGGACAGGTCGCGTATGGCTACACCTTC.

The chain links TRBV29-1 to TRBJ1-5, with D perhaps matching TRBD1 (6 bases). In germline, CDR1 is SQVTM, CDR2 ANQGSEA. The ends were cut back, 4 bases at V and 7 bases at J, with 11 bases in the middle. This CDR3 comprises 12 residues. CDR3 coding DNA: TGCAGCGTTGGAGGGGGTTCCCAGCCCCAGCATTTT. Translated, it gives CSVGGGSQPQHF.

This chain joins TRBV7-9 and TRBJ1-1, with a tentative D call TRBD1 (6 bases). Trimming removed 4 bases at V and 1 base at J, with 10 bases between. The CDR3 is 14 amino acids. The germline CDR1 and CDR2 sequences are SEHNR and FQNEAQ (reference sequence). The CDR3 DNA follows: TGTGCCAGCAGCTCCGCCAGGGGGAACACTGAAGCTTTCTTT. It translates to CASSSARGNTEAFF. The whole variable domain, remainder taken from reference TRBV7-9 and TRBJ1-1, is DTGVSQNPRHKITKRGQNVTFRCDPISEHNRLYWYRQTLGQGPEFLTYFQNEAQLEKSRLLSDRFSAERPKGSFSTLEIQRTEQGDSAMYLCASSSARGNTEAFFGQGTRLTVV.

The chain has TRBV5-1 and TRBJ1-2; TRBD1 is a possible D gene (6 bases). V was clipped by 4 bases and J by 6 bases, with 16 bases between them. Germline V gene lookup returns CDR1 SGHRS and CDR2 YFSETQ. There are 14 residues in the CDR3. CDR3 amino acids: CASSTTGSSNGYTF. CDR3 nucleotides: TGCGCCAGCAGCACCACAGGGAGCAGCAATGGCTACACCTTC.

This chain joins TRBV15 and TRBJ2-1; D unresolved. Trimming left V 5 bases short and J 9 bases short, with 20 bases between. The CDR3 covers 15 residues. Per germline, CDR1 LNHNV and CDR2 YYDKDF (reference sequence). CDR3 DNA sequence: TGTGCCACCAGCGAGCCCCTTGGAGCCGTCGGTGAGCAGTTCTTC. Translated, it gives CATSEPLGAVGEQFF.

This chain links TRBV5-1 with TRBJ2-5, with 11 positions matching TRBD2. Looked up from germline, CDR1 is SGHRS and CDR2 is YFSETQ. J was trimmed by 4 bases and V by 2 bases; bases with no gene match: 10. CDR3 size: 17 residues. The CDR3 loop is CASSLGWVLAGVETQYF. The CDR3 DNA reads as TGCGCCAGCAGCTTAGGCTGGGTACTAGCGGGAGTAGAGACCCAGTACTTC.

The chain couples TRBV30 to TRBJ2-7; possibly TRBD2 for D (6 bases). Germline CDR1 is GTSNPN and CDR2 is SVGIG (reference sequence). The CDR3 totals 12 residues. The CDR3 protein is CAYGSSSYEQYF. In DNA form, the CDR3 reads TGTGCATACGGGAGTTCCTCCTACGAGCAGTACTTC. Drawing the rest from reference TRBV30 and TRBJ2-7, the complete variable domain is SQTIHQWPATLVQPVGSPLSLECTVEGTSNPNLYWYRQAAGRGLQLLFYSVGIGQISSEVPQNLSASRPQDRQFILSSKKLLLSDSGFYLCAYGSSSYEQYFGPGTRLTVT.

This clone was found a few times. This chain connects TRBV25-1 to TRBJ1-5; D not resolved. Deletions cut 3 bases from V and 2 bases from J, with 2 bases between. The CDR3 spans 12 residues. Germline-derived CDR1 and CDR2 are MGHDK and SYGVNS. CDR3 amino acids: CASSDGNQPQHF. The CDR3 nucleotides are TGTGCCAGCAGTGATGGCAATCAGCCCCAGCATTTT. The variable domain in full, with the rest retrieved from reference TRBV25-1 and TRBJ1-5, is EADIYQTPRYLVIGTGKKITLECSQTMGHDKMYWYQQDPGMELHLIHYSYGVNSTEKGDLSSESTVSRIRTEHFPLTLESARPSHTSQYLCASSDGNQPQHFGDGTRLSIL.

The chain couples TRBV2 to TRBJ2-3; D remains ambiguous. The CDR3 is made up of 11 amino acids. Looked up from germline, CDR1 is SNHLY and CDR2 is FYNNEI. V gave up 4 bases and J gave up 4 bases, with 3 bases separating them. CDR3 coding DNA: TGTGCCAGCAGTGTCCCAGATACGCAGTATTTT. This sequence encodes CASSVPDTQYF.

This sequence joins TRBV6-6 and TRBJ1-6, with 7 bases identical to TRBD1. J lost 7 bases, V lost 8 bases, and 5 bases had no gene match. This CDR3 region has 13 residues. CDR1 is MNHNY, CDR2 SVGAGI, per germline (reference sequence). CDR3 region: CASEDRLNSPLHF. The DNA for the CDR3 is TGTGCCAGCGAGGACAGGCTGAATTCACCCCTCCACTTT.

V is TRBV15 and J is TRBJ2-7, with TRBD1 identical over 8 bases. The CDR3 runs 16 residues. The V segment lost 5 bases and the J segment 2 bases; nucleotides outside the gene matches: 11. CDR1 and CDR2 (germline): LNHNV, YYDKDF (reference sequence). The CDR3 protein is CATSRGQGFFTYEQYF. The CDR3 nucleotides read TGTGCCACCAGCCGCGGACAGGGCTTTTTTACCTACGAGCAGTACTTC.